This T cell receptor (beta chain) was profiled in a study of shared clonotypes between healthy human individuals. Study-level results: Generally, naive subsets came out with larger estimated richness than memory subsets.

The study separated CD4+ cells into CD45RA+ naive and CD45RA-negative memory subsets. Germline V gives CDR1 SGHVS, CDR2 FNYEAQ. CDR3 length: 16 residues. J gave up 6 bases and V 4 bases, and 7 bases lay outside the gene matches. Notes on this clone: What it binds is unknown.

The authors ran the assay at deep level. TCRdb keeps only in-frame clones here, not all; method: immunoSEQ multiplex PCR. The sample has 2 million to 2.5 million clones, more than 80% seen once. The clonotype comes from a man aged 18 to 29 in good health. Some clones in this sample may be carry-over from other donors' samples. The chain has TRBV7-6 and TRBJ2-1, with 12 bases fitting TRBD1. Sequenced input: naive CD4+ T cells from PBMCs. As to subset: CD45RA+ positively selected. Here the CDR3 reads CASSWGQGARGNEQFF. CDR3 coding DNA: TGTGCCAGCAGCTGGGGACAGGGGGCAAGGGGCAATGAGCAGTTCTTC. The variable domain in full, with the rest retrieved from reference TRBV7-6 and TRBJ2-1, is GAGVSQSPRYKVTKRGQDVALRCDPISGHVSLYWYRQALGQGPEFLTYFNYEAQQDKSGLPNDRFSAERPEGSISTLTIQRTEQRDSAMYRCASSWGQGARGNEQFFGPGTRLTVL.